Following are 11 T cell receptor beta chains from one sample sequenced in a study of blood T cell repertoires in COVID-19. Profiling relied on immunoSEQ multiplex PCR, and the TCRdb table lists in-frame clones only, not all of them. The table includes fewer than 200,000 clones, about 86% detected once. The sample taken for sequencing was peripheral blood. Every receptor here comes from a woman between 18 and 29 years old who had recovered from COVID-19.

V usage is TRBV7-2 and J usage is TRBJ1-2; 9 bases align to TRBD1. The V gene's germline CDR1 is SGHTA and CDR2 FQGNSA. CDR3 size: 15 residues. V was clipped by 5 bases and J by 1 base; unmatched bases: 5. The chain's CDR3 is CASSAQGAVNYGYTF. The CDR3 DNA follows: TGTGCCAGCAGCGCACAGGGGGCGGTTAACTATGGCTACACCTTC.

The CDR3 spells CATSGADRVGYTF. The CDR3 DNA reads TGTGCCACCAGTGGAGCCGACAGGGTTGGCTACACCTTC. This rearrangement joins TRBV24-1 to TRBJ1-2, with 7 bases lining up with TRBD1. From germline, CDR1 is KGHDR and CDR2 SFDVKD. V was clipped by 5 bases and J by 7 bases; unmatched bases: 6. This CDR3 contains 13 residues.

The V gene is TRBV7-3, the J gene TRBJ1-1; D gene unclear. The CDR3 totals 14 residues. Germline V gene sequence: CDR1 SGHTA, CDR2 FQGTGA. V lost 5 bases to trimming and J lost 3 bases, with 13 bases between them. The CDR3: CASSPSPADTEAFF. The CDR3 DNA follows: TGTGCCAGCAGCCCGTCCCCGGCGGACACTGAAGCTTTCTTT.

The J gene is TRBJ1-2, the V gene TRBV6-6; D remains unclear. This CDR3 contains 15 residues. V shed 0 bases and J shed 6 bases, with 14 bases lying between them. Germline CDR1 and CDR2: MNHNY and SVGAGI (reference sequence). As DNA, the CDR3 is TGTGCCAGCAGTTACTCTACGTGGGCCCTGGATGGCTACACCTTC. It specifies CASSYSTWALDGYTF.

The chain combines TRBV29-1 with TRBJ1-2; no clear D gene. This CDR3 has 11 amino acids. V shed 6 bases and J shed 6 bases, with 11 bases lying between them. Germline loops: CDR1 SQVTM, CDR2 ANQGSEA. The CDR3 here is CSVGERHGYTF. The CDR3 nucleotides are TGCAGCGTCGGGGAGCGGCATGGCTACACCTTC.

The V call is TRBV7-2, the J call TRBJ2-1; 7 positions agree with TRBD2. CDR1 is SGHTA and CDR2 is FQGNSA in the germline V gene. The CDR3 length is 15 residues. Losses at the gene ends were 5 bases for V and 4 bases for J; bases not matched to a gene: 8. CDR3 bases: TGTGCCAGCAGCGCCCAGCTAGCGGAGTACAATGAGCAGTTCTTC. It codes for CASSAQLAEYNEQFF.

The genes are TRBV9 and TRBJ2-3; 7 nucleotides align to TRBD2. This CDR3 is built from 15 residues. CDR1 and CDR2 from the germline V gene are SGDLS and YYNGEE. Trimming at V came to 1 base and at J to 1 base, leaving 3 bases not matched to a gene. The CDR3, as DNA: TGTGCCAGCAGCGTACGGCTAGCGGGCACAGATACGCAGTATTTT. This codes for CASSVRLAGTDTQYF.

This chain links TRBV19 with TRBJ2-2, with D unclear. The CDR3 has 14 residues. The V end lost 8 bases, the J end lost 2 bases, and 12 bases lay between the germline ends. CDR1 and CDR2 from the germline V gene are LNHDA and SQIVND (reference sequence). Here the CDR3 reads CASQWQVNTGELFF. CDR3 sequence (DNA): TGTGCCAGTCAGTGGCAGGTTAACACCGGGGAGCTGTTTTTT.

The V and J genes are TRBV3-1 (or the pseudogene TRBV3-2) and TRBJ1-4; D possibly corresponds to TRBD1 (6 bases). Germline lookup yields CDR1 LGHDT and CDR2 YNNKEL (reference sequence). CDR3 length: 12 residues. V lost 10 bases to trimming and J lost 4 bases, with 10 bases between them. CDR3 in amino acids: CATGQINEKLFF. The DNA of the CDR3 is TGTGCCACCGGACAGATTAATGAAAAACTGTTTTTT.

J is TRBJ2-1 and V is TRBV19, with 7 bases lining up with TRBD2. CDR1 is LNHDA, CDR2 SQIVND, per germline (reference sequence). The CDR3 is 14 amino acids. Trimming cost V 5 bases and J 7 bases; bases outside gene matches: 8. Here the CDR3 DNA reads TGTGCCAGTAGTTTCAAGCGGGAAGGGAATGAGCAGTTCTTC. This gives the protein CASSFKREGNEQFF. The variable domain in full, completed from reference TRBV19 and TRBJ2-1, reads DGGITQSPKYLFRKEGQNVTLSCEQNLNHDAMYWYRQDPGQGLRLIYYSQIVNDFQKGDIAEGYSVSREKKESFPLTVTSAQKNPTAFYLCASSFKREGNEQFFGPGTRLTVL.

Here the CDR3 DNA reads TGTGCCAGCAGCGCACTAACCTACGAGCAGTACTTC. Amino acids: CASSALTYEQYF. V usage is TRBV7-9 and J usage is TRBJ2-7; D ambiguous. Germline V lookup: CDR1 SEHNR, CDR2 FQNEAQ (reference sequence). This CDR3 comprises 12 residues. Trimming removed 5 bases from V and 2 bases from J, with 7 bases in between.